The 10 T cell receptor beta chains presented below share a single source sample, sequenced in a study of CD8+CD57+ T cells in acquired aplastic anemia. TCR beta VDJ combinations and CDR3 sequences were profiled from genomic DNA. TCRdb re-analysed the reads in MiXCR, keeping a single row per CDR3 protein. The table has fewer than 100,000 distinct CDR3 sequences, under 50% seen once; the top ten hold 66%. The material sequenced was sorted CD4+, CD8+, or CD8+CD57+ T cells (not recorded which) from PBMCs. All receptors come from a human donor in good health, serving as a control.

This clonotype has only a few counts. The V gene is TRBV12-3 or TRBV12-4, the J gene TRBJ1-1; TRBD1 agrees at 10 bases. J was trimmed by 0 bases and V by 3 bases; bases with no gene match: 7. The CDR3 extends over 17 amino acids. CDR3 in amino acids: CASSLGQGRGVNTEAFF. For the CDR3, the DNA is TGTGCCAGCAGTTTGGGACAGGGGAGAGGAGTGAACACTGAAGCTTTCTTT.

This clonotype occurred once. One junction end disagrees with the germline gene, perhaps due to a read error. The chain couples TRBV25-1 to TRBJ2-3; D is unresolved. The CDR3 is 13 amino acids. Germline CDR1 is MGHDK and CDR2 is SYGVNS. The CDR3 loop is CASGFPRTDTRYF. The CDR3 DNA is TGTGCCAGCGGCTTTCCCCGCACAGATACGCGGTATTTT. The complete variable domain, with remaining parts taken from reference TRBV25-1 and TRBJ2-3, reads EADIYQTPRYLVIGTGKKITLECSQTMGHDKMYWYQQDPGMELHLIHYSYGVNSTEKGDLSSESTVSRIRTEHFPLTLESARPSHTSQYLCASGFPRTDTRYFGPGTRLTVL.

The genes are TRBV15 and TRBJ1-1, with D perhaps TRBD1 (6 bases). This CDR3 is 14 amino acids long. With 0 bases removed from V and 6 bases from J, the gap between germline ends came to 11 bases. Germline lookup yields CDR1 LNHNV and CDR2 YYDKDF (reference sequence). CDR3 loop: CATSREGTHAEAFF. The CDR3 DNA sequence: TGTGCCACCAGCAGAGAAGGGACACACGCTGAAGCTTTCTTT.

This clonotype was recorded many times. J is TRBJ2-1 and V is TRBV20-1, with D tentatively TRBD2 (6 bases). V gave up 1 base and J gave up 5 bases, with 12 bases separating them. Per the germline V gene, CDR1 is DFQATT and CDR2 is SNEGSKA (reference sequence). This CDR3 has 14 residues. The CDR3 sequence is CSARGGDLDNEQFF. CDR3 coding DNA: TGCAGTGCTAGAGGGGGGGACCTCGACAATGAGCAGTTCTTC.

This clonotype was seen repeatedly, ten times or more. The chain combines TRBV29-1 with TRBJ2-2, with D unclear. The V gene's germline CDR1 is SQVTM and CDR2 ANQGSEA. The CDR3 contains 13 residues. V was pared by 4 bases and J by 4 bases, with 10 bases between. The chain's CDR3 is CSVAPESTGELFF. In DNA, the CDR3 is TGCAGCGTTGCCCCTGAAAGCACCGGGGAGCTGTTTTTT.

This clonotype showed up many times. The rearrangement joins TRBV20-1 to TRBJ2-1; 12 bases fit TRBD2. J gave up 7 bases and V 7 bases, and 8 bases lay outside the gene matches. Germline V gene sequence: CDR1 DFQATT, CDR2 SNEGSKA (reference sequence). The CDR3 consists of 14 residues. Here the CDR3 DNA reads TGCAGTGTAGGGCTAGCGGGAGGGGCAAATGAGCAGTTCTTC. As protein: CSVGLAGGANEQFF.

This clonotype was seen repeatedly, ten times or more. Written as DNA, the CDR3 is TGTGCCAGCAGCTTCCCGTCCCTGGGGGAGACCCAGTACTTC. The encoded protein is CASSFPSLGETQYF. The rearrangement uses TRBV11-3 and TRBJ2-5; D remains ambiguous. From germline, CDR1 is SGHNT and CDR2 YENEEA. V dropped 3 bases and J dropped 5 bases, with 13 bases sitting between them. This CDR3 has 14 residues.

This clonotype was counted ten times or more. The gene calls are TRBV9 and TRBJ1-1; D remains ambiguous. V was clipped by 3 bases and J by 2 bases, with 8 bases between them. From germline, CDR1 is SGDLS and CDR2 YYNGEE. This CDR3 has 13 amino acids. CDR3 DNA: TGTGCCAGCAGCGCCGCGGATAACACTGAAGCTTTCTTT. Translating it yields CASSAADNTEAFF.

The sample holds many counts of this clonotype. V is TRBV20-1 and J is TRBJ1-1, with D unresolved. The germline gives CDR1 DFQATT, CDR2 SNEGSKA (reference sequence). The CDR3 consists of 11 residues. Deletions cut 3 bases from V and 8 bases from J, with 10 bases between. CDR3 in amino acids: CSASMGGEAFF. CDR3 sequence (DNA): TGCAGTGCTAGTATGGGAGGGGAAGCTTTCTTT.

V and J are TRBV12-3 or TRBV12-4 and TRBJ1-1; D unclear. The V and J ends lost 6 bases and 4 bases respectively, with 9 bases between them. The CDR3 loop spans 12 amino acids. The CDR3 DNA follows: TGTGCCAGCAGGGACGGGCCCACTGAAGCTTTCTTT. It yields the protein CASRDGPTEAFF.